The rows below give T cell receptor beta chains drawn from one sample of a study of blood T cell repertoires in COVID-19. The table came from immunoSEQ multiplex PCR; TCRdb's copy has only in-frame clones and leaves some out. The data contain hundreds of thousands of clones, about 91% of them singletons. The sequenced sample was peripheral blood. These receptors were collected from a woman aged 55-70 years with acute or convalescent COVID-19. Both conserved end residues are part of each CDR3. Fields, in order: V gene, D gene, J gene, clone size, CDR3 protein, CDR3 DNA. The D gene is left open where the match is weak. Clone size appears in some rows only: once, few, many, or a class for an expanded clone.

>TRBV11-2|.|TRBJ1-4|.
CASSPGPPQATNEKLFF
TGTGCCAGCAGCCCGGGCCCCCCACAGGCAACTAATGAAAAACTGTTTTTT
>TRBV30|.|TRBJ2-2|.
CAWSKLAAHGDGELFF
TGTGCCTGGAGTAAACTAGCTGCCCACGGGGACGGGGAGCTGTTTTTT
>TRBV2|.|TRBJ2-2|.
CASSVGSGELFF
TGTGCCAGCAGTGTGGGGAGTGGGGAGCTGTTTTTT
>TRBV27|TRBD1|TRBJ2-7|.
CASSPGTAFSYEQYF
TGTGCCAGCAGTCCCGGGACAGCATTTTCCTACGAGCAGTACTTC
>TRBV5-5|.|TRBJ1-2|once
CASTPAISGYGYTF
TGTGCCAGCACCCCGGCCATTTCGGGGTATGGCTACACCTTC
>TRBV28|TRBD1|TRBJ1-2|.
CASSFGTGPNYGYTF
TGTGCCAGCAGTTTCGGGACAGGACCTAACTATGGCTACACCTTC
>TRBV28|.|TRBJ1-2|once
CASSYRVITNYGYTF
TGTGCCAGCAGCTACAGGGTAATTACTAACTATGGCTACACCTTC
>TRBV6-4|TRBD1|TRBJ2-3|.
CASSLMDRAGTDTQYF
TGTGCCAGCAGCTTGATGGACAGGGCGGGCACAGATACGCAGTATTTT
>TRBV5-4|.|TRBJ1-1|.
CASSVRRTPQPAFF
TGTGCCAGCAGCGTGAGACGGACACCACAGCCCGCTTTCTTT
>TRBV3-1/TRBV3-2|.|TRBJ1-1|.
CASSQESRGTEAFF
TGTGCCAGCAGCCAAGAAAGCCGGGGCACTGAAGCTTTCTTT
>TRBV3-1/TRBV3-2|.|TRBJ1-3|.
CASSQDRVGNTIYF
TGTGCCAGCAGCCAGGACAGAGTTGGAAACACCATATATTTT
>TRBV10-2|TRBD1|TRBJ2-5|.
CASRTGVRETQYF
TGCGCCAGCCGAACAGGGGTAAGGGAGACCCAGTACTTC
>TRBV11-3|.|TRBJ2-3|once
CASSPGGTDTQYF
TGTGCCAGCAGCCCAGGGGGGACAGATACGCAGTATTTT
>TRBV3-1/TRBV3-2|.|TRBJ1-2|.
CASSPAPGEGVYTF
TGTGCCAGCAGCCCCGCCCCGGGGGAGGGGGTCTACACCTTC
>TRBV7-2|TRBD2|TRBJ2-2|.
CASSEIAGGDTGELFF
TGTGCCAGCAGCGAAATAGCGGGGGGAGACACCGGGGAGCTGTTTTTT
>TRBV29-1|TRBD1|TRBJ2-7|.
CSVAPGTGTAGEQYF
TGCAGCGTTGCCCCTGGGACAGGGACAGCTGGAGAGCAGTACTTC
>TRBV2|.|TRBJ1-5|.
CASKGDSNQPQHF
TGTGCCAGCAAGGGAGATAGCAATCAGCCCCAGCATTTT
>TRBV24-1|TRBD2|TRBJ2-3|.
CATSGSGGTFSTDTQYF
TGTGCCACCAGTGGTAGCGGGGGGACTTTTAGCACAGATACGCAGTATTTT
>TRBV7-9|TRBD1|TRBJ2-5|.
CASSGQGGRETQYF
TGTGCCAGCAGTGGACAGGGGGGAAGAGAGACCCAGTACTTC
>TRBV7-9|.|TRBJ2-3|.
CASSSQGMGADTQYF
TGTGCCAGCAGCTCCCAGGGGATGGGAGCAGATACGCAGTATTTT
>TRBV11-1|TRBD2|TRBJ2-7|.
CASSKPTSGSYEQYF
TGTGCCAGCAGCAAACCGACTAGCGGCTCCTACGAGCAGTACTTC
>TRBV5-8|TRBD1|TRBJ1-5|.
CASSGRTGESNQPQHF
TGTGCCAGCAGCGGGAGGACAGGGGAAAGCAATCAGCCCCAGCATTTT
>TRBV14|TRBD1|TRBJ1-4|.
CASSQGRDSPTNEKLFF
TGTGCCAGCAGCCAAGGAAGGGACAGCCCAACTAATGAAAAACTGTTTTTT
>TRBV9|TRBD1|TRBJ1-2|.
CASSARTGVNYGYTF
TGTGCCAGCAGCGCCCGGACAGGGGTCAACTATGGCTACACCTTC
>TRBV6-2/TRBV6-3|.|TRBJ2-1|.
CASSYSSELYNEQFF
TGTGCCAGCAGTTACTCTAGCGAACTCTACAATGAGCAGTTCTTC
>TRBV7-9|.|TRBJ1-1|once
CASSPWTDPNTEAFF
TGTGCCAGCAGCCCTTGGACAGATCCAAACACTGAAGCTTTCTTT
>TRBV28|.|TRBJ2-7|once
CASLGRVYEQYF
TGTGCCAGTTTGGGCAGGGTCTACGAGCAGTACTTC
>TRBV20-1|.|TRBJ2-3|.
CSAIRDTQYF
TGCAGTGCTATACGGGATACGCAGTATTTT
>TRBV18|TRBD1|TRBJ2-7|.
CASSPTGAEQYF
TGTGCCAGCTCACCGACAGGGGCCGAGCAGTACTTC
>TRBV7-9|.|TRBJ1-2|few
CASSLASEAGGYTF
TGTGCCAGCAGCTTAGCGAGCGAGGCGGGCGGCTACACCTTC
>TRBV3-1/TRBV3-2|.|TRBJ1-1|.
CASSRMEMAEAFF
TGTGCCAGCAGCCGGATGGAGATGGCTGAAGCTTTCTTT
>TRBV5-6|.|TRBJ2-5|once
CASSLLLAGTQETQYF
TGTGCCAGCAGCTTGTTGTTGGCGGGAACTCAAGAGACCCAGTACTTC
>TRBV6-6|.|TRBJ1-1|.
CAGGEARTEAFF
TGTGCCGGGGGGGAGGCGCGAACTGAAGCTTTCTTT
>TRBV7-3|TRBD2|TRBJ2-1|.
CASSLYGTSGRVNEQFF
TGTGCCAGCAGCTTGTACGGGACTAGCGGGAGGGTCAATGAGCAGTTCTTC
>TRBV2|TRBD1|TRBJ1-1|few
CASHMWTGTETFF
TGTGCCAGCCACATGTGGACAGGGACAGAGACTTTCTTT
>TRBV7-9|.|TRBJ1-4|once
CASGGEDADGEKLFF
TGTGCCAGCGGCGGGGAGGACGCAGACGGTGAAAAACTGTTTTTT
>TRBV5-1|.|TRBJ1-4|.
CASSRGVNEKLFF
TGCGCCAGCAGCAGGGGCGTTAATGAAAAACTGTTTTTT
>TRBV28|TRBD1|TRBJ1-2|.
CASNGQGAGGYTF
TGTGCCAGCAATGGACAGGGGGCTGGGGGCTACACCTTC
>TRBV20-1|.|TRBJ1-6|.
CSASVAQSSYNSPLHF
TGCAGTGCTAGTGTGGCACAGAGCTCCTATAATTCACCCCTCCACTTT
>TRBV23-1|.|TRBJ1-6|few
CASISPREGNNSPLHF
TGCGCCAGCATCAGTCCCAGGGAAGGGAATAATTCACCCCTCCACTTT
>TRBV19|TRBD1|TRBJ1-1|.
CASIEADRGNTEAFF
TGTGCCAGTATAGAGGCGGACAGGGGGAACACTGAAGCTTTCTTT